These 12 T cell receptor beta chains came from one sample sequenced in a study of tumor-infiltrating lymphocytes in primary liver carcinoma. A constant-region primer primed TCR beta cDNA synthesis from 450 to 550 ng of total RNA. Three nested multiplex PCR rounds, a slightly modified ARM-PCR, produced the libraries for TCR beta. It was with TRBV1-TRBV30 forward primers and a C-beta reverse primer that the first two PCR rounds were run, at around 10 cycles each. TCRdb reprocessed the multiplex PCR reads with MiXCR, giving one entry per CDR3 protein. The sample carries about 350,000 distinct CDR3 sequences, less than 75% recorded once. Germline DNA was extracted too, while blood RNA derived from unsorted whole blood. The sample consisted of peripheral blood. The receptors were sampled from a man aged 35 to 55 with primary liver carcinoma and hepatitis B virus infection.

A remark on this clonotype: No conserved phenylalanine or tryptophan ends this CDR3, so it is likely a read error. V and J are TRBV4-2 and TRBJ2-1; tentative D call: TRBD2 (5 bases). The ends were cut back, 3 bases at V and 1 base at J, with 19 bases in the middle. The length of the CDR3 is 18 residues. The V gene's germline CDR1 is LGHNA and CDR2 YNFKEQ. The CDR3 protein is CASSHREGARVSYNEQFL. The CDR3 region has the DNA TGTGCCAGCAGCCACCGCGAGGGAGCGCGGGTATCCTACAATGAGCAGTTCCTC.

This clonotype appeared a single time. A read error is possible here, since a much larger clone lies one base away. In DNA form, the CDR3 reads TGCGCCAGCAGCCGCGACCTTGAGCAGTTCTTC. Amino acids: CASSRDLEQFF. The V call is TRBV5-1, the J call TRBJ2-1; D not resolved. The V gene's germline CDR1 is SGHRS and CDR2 YFSETQ. This CDR3 region has 11 residues. V was shortened by 4 bases and J by 9 bases, with 8 bases between the two germline ends.

This chain links TRBV11-2 with TRBJ2-3; TRBD2 matches 8 bases. The CDR3 totals 16 residues. V trimming: 6 bases; J trimming: 3 bases; junction bases outside the gene matches: 11. Germline V gene data show CDR1 as SGHAT and CDR2 as FQNNGV. The CDR3 bases are TGTGCCAGCAGTTTAAAACGGGGGACTAGGACAGATACGCAGTATTTT. Its protein is CASSLKRGTRTDTQYF.

On this clonotype: Germline is not matched at one junction end, which may reflect a read error. V is TRBV10-3 and J is TRBJ2-1, with D unresolved. CDR3 length: 12 residues. Germline-derived CDR1 and CDR2 are ENHRY and SYGVKD. The chain's CDR3 is CTISPDYNEQFF. Here the CDR3 DNA reads TGTACCATCAGTCCGGACTACAATGAGCAGTTCTTC.

This clonotype was observed at least ten times. This chain joins TRBV29-1 and TRBJ2-1; D remains unclear. Trimming took off 3 bases at V and 2 bases at J, with 8 bases between the two ends. The CDR3 contains 13 residues. Germline V gives CDR1 SQVTM, CDR2 ANQGSEA. CDR3: CSVDEVAYNEQFF. The CDR3 region has the DNA TGCAGCGTTGACGAAGTGGCCTACAATGAGCAGTTCTTC.

The sample holds many counts of this clonotype. The chain uses TRBV12-3 or TRBV12-4 and TRBJ2-2; 11 bases are shared with TRBD2. The CDR3 length is 15 residues. V trimming: 7 bases; J trimming: 6 bases; junction bases outside the gene matches: 7. The CDR3 DNA sequence: TGTGCCAGCATAGCGGGAGGGCCAGGGGCCGGGGAGCTGTTTTTT. Amino acid sequence: CASIAGGPGAGELFF.

The DNA of the CDR3 is TGTGCCAGCAGCCCTAAGGGGACAGGGGCTTACGAGCAGTACTTC. Protein sequence: CASSPKGTGAYEQYF. J is TRBJ2-7 and V is TRBV11-2; 10 bases align to TRBD1. The CDR3 has 15 residues. Trimming at V came to 5 bases and at J to 4 bases, leaving 8 bases not matched to a gene. Germline-derived CDR1 and CDR2 are SGHAT and FQNNGV.

The rearrangement links TRBV6-5 to TRBJ1-5; no clear D gene. Germline V lookup: CDR1 MNHEY, CDR2 SVGAGI. The V end lost 6 bases, the J end lost 0 bases, and 12 bases lay between the germline ends. The CDR3 length is 15 residues. This CDR3 is CASSGRRDSNQPQHF. The CDR3 bases are TGTGCCAGCAGCGGGCGACGAGATAGCAATCAGCCCCAGCATTTT.

A word on this clonotype: An end of the junction does not agree with germline; a read error may underlie this. The chain recombines TRBV6-1 with TRBJ1-1; D unclear. This CDR3 contains 13 residues. Per the germline V gene, CDR1 is MNHNS and CDR2 is SASEGT. The CDR3 DNA is TGTGCCAGCAGATCTCACATGAATACTGAAGCTTTCTTT. Translating gives CASRSHMNTEAFF.

The sample holds many counts of this clonotype. The rearrangement uses TRBV6-2 or TRBV6-3 and TRBJ1-1; D unclear. CDR1 and CDR2 from the germline V gene are MNHEY and SVGEGT. The CDR3 runs 13 residues. V was shortened by 4 bases and J by 4 bases, with 10 bases between the two germline ends. In DNA, the CDR3 is TGTGCCAGCAGTTGGATTTTTGGCACTGAAGCTTTCTTT. Protein product: CASSWIFGTEAFF.

Ten or more counts support this clonotype. The chain combines TRBV6-2 or TRBV6-3 with TRBJ1-5, with D possibly matching TRBD1 (5 bases). This CDR3 is built from 16 residues. V lost 4 bases and J lost 6, with 19 bases in between. Germline assignment: CDR1 MNHEY and CDR2 SVGEGT. The CDR3 DNA is TGTGCCAGCAGTTTGCAAGGGGCGTTAACAGGTCAGCCCCAGCATTTT. This sequence encodes CASSLQGALTGQPQHF.

This clonotype was observed a single time. The V and J genes are TRBV12-3 or TRBV12-4 and TRBJ2-2; 12 nucleotides agree with TRBD2. Germline trimming cut 7 bases from V and 5 bases from J; bases unmatched to any gene: 5. The CDR3 spans 15 residues. The CDR3, as DNA: TGTGCCAGCACCCTCGGGACTAGCGGGACCGGGGAGCTGTTTTTT. Protein product: CASTLGTSGTGELFF.